The clone carrying this T cell receptor (beta chain) was detected only a few times. J gave up 4 bases and V 5 bases, and 7 bases lay outside the gene matches. This CDR3 spans 14 amino acids. The germline V gene encodes CDR1 MNHNS and CDR2 SASEGT. Molecular barcoding with unique molecular identifiers was used for the TCRbeta library. TCRdb reprocessed the PCR reads via MiXCR and lists one record per CDR3 protein. Of about 540,000 distinct CDR3 sequences listed, approximately 20% are singletons. These data belong to a study of T-cell reconstitution after alpha-beta-depleted transplantation in children. This sequence was found in a human donor who donated a stem cell graft to a child with acute lymphoblastic leukemia. V and J are TRBV6-1 and TRBJ1-2; 7 bases map to TRBD1. The sequencing here drew on PBMCs from the stem cell graft donor, taken from the stem cell graft. The CDR3 region is CASSMDRSFYGYTF. For the CDR3, the DNA is TGTGCCAGCAGTATGGACAGGTCCTTCTATGGCTACACCTTC.